The clone carrying this T cell receptor beta chain appeared a few times. Its antigen is unknown. CDR3 length equals 11 residues. The germline V and J ends were trimmed by 5 bases and 5 bases, with 6 bases remaining between them. The germline V gene encodes CDR1 MDHEN and CDR2 SYDVKM. The data were obtained in a study of beta chain features in type 1 diabetes. General study results and limits: Type 1 diabetes patients had fewer VDJ junction insertions and more deletions.

Expressed TCRB transcripts got sequenced, as all isolated RNA was reverse transcribed. Data came from immunoSEQ multiplex PCR; TCRdb stores just in-frame clones and leaves some out. Among roughly 140,000 clones listed, 11% were seen once. The clonotype comes from a man aged 18 to 29 in good health. The chain is built from TRBV28 and TRBJ1-1, with D uncertain. What was sequenced was central memory CD4+ T cells from blood. The DNA for the CDR3 is TGTGCCAGCAGTGGGCTGACTGAAGCTTTCTTT. Protein: CASSGLTEAFF.